Listed below are T cell receptor beta chains from one sample, sequenced in a study of shared clonotypes between healthy human individuals. Using immunoSEQ multiplex PCR, the repertoire was profiled, and TCRdb retains in-frame clones only, with some absent. The data hold 110,000 or so clones, with roughly two thirds observed a single time. The sample taken for sequencing was memory CD8+ T cells sorted from blood. The source is a woman aged 25-40 years in good health. The CDR3 runs from the conserved cysteine through the conserved F or W. Fields, in order: V gene, D gene, clone size, J gene, CDR3 protein, CDR3 DNA. D genes are given only for firm matches. Clone size appears in some rows only: once, few, many, or a class for an expanded clone.

V: TRBV4-1
D: -
size: -
J: TRBJ2-1
CDR3: CASSQGAVTYNEQFF
DNA: TGCGCCAGCAGCCAAGGGGCAGTAACCTACAATGAGCAGTTCTTC

V: TRBV7-2
D: -
size: many
J: TRBJ1-4
CDR3: CASSALSGATNEKLFF
DNA: TGTGCCAGCAGCGCACTATCGGGAGCAACTAATGAAAAACTGTTTTTT

V: TRBV5-5
D: TRBD1
size: -
J: TRBJ1-2
CDR3: CASSLGQGEGYTF
DNA: TGTGCCAGCAGCTTAGGACAGGGTGAGGGCTACACCTTC

V: TRBV2
D: TRBD2
size: few
J: TRBJ2-1
CDR3: CASSTSGNSNDNEQFF
DNA: TGTGCCAGCAGTACTAGCGGGAATAGTAATGACAATGAGCAGTTCTTC

V: TRBV4-2
D: TRBD1
size: -
J: TRBJ1-3
CDR3: CASSQELRTGGNTIYF
DNA: TGTGCCAGCAGCCAAGAGCTGCGGACAGGGGGAAACACCATATATTTT

V: TRBV5-1
D: -
size: -
J: TRBJ1-3
CDR3: CASSPGMSGNTIYF
DNA: TGCGCCAGCAGCCCCGGCATGTCTGGAAACACCATATATTTT

V: TRBV6-5
D: -
size: many
J: TRBJ1-2
CDR3: CASSYSQAAQGGYTF
DNA: TGTGCCAGCAGTTACTCGCAGGCCGCACAGGGAGGCTACACCTTC

V: TRBV29-1
D: TRBD2
size: -
J: TRBJ2-7
CDR3: CSVGGWSGRPYEQYF
DNA: TGCAGCGTGGGGGGGTGGTCAGGACGGCCCTACGAGCAGTACTTC

V: TRBV5-6
D: -
size: -
J: TRBJ2-2
CDR3: CASSPENSGELFF
DNA: TGTGCCAGCAGCCCGGAGAACTCCGGGGAGCTGTTTTTT

V: TRBV28
D: -
size: many
J: TRBJ2-5
CDR3: CATRLRLGWETQYF
DNA: TGTGCCACCCGACTCCGGCTGGGTTGGGAGACCCAGTACTTC

V: TRBV4-1
D: -
size: many
J: TRBJ2-1
CDR3: CASSQTSFRLNEQFF
DNA: TGCGCCAGCAGCCAAACTAGCTTTCGTTTGAATGAGCAGTTCTTC

V: TRBV28
D: -
size: -
J: TRBJ2-4
CDR3: CASSSIRSLKTRGNIQYF
DNA: TGTGCCAGCAGTTCGATCAGATCCCTTAAAACAAGGGGGAACATTCAGTACTTC

V: TRBV7-3
D: -
size: -
J: TRBJ1-1
CDR3: CASSYSRNTEAFF
DNA: TGTGCCAGCAGCTACAGTCGGAACACTGAAGCTTTCTTT

V: TRBV9
D: -
size: -
J: TRBJ2-1
CDR3: CASSVATGFEQFF
DNA: TGTGCCAGCAGCGTAGCTACAGGCTTTGAGCAGTTCTTC

V: TRBV19
D: -
size: -
J: TRBJ1-5
CDR3: CATRKISNQPQHF
DNA: TGTGCCACCCGTAAAATTAGCAATCAGCCCCAGCATTTT

V: TRBV6-1
D: -
size: few
J: TRBJ1-5
CDR3: CATSDATVGSNQPQHF
DNA: TGTGCCACCAGTGATGCGACAGTGGGGAGCAATCAGCCCCAGCATTTT

V: TRBV4-2
D: TRBD2
size: -
J: TRBJ2-1
CDR3: CASSLTSGSYNEQFF
DNA: TGTGCCAGCAGCCTAACTAGCGGGAGTTACAATGAGCAGTTCTTC